Presented here are 9 T cell receptor beta chains from one specimen sequenced in a study of CD8 T cells in Susac syndrome. Random hexamers primed reverse transcription of roughly 0.45 to 1 ug RNA. One entry per CDR3 protein, called by TCRdb with MiXCR from the immunoSEQ multiplex PCR reads. This table has about 430,000 distinct CDR3 sequences, 75% to 90% appearing once. The sample consisted of CD8+ T cells from PBMCs. The source of these receptors is a human donor with multiple sclerosis.

This chain connects TRBV19 to TRBJ2-1, with TRBD2 matching over 9 bases. Germline V gene data show CDR1 as LNHDA and CDR2 as SQIVND (reference sequence). The CDR3 length is 15 residues. Losses at the gene ends were 4 bases for V and 3 bases for J; bases not matched to a gene: 4. The CDR3 here is CASSTLAGYYNEQFF. In nucleotides, the CDR3 is TGTGCCAGTAGTACCCTAGCGGGGTACTACAATGAGCAGTTCTTC.

The chain recombines TRBV4-1 with TRBJ2-1, with D perhaps TRBD1 (5 bases). The germline V gene encodes CDR1 MGHRA and CDR2 YSYEKL. This CDR3 comprises 14 residues. V lost 1 base to trimming and J lost 6 bases, with 10 bases between them. The CDR3 DNA reads TGCGCCAGCAGCCAAGTTTCAGGGATCAATGAGCAGTTCTTC. Amino acid sequence: CASSQVSGINEQFF.

This chain uses TRBV7-2 with TRBJ2-2; a possible D gene is TRBD2 (5 bases). Trimming took off 3 bases at V and 6 bases at J, with 14 bases between the two ends. The CDR3 is 15 amino acids. Germline V CDR1 and CDR2: SGHTA, FQGNSA. Here the CDR3 DNA reads TGTGCCAGCAGCTTCCCCCTTGCGGGTCCCGGGGAGCTGTTTTTT. Encoded protein: CASSFPLAGPGELFF.

The rearrangement joins TRBV11-1 to TRBJ2-5; 12 bases align to TRBD2. The CDR3 runs to 18 residues. V lost 2 bases, J lost 0 bases, and 7 bases stayed unmatched. CDR1 is SGHAT and CDR2 is FQDESV in the germline V gene (reference sequence). The CDR3 DNA follows: TGTGCCAGCAGCTTATCGACGACTAGCGGGGGATACCAAGAGACCCAGTACTTC. Protein product: CASSLSTTSGGYQETQYF.

This rearrangement joins TRBV20-1 to TRBJ1-2, with D unclear. Germline loops: CDR1 DFQATT, CDR2 SNEGSKA (reference sequence). The CDR3 has 16 amino acids. The ends were cut back, 3 bases at V and 4 bases at J, with 21 bases in the middle. CDR3 nucleotide sequence: TGCAGTGCTAGTAGTTGGCAGGAGGGTCTTGGCTATGGCTACACCTTC. As protein: CSASSWQEGLGYGYTF.

The J gene is TRBJ1-3, the V gene TRBV13, with D uncertain. Germline V gives CDR1 PRHDT, CDR2 FYEKMQ (reference sequence). Trimming shortened V by 1 base and J by 8 bases, and 6 bases separated the two germline ends. CDR3 length: 12 residues. The CDR3 loop is CASSLVEHTIYF. As DNA, the CDR3 is TGTGCCAGCAGCTTAGTAGAGCACACCATATATTTT.

This clonotype was recorded once. This chain uses TRBV27 with TRBJ2-1; 8 bases fit TRBD1. In germline, CDR1 is MNHEY, CDR2 SMNVEV (reference sequence). The V segment lost 3 bases and the J segment 2 bases; nucleotides outside the gene matches: 3. The CDR3 is 15 amino acids. The CDR3 DNA reads as TGTGCCAGCAGTTTGGACAGGGCCCCCTACAATGAGCAGTTCTTC. It encodes CASSLDRAPYNEQFF.

This clonotype has just a few counts. The V and J genes are TRBV7-4 and TRBJ1-2; D is perhaps TRBD1 (5 bases). CDR3 length equals 15 residues. V lost 5 bases, J lost 7 bases, and 20 bases lay in between. Germline V gene sequence: CDR1 SGHVT, CDR2 SQSDAQ. Here the CDR3 reads CASSTGKEGWGGYTF. CDR3 bases: TGTGCCAGCAGCACCGGAAAAGAGGGGTGGGGTGGCTACACCTTC.

The V gene is TRBV4-2, the J gene TRBJ2-7; TRBD1 agrees at 7 bases. This CDR3 spans 19 amino acids. The V gene's germline CDR1 is LGHNA and CDR2 YNFKEQ. The V segment lost 3 bases and the J segment 3 bases; nucleotides outside the gene matches: 20. Here the CDR3 DNA reads TGTGCCAGCAGCCACGACTACCATCGATCCGACAGGGCAGACTACGAGCAGTACTTC. Its translation is CASSHDYHRSDRADYEQYF.